A single sample is the source of the 4 T cell receptor beta chains below, sequenced in a study of early T cells in non-severe SARS-CoV-2 infection. From the 5' RACE reads, TCRdb called clonotypes with MiXCR, one entry per CDR3 protein. Of about 35,000 distinct CDR3 sequences listed, about 6% are singletons. Sample: whole blood. These receptors all come from an adult who was a healthcare worker with PCR-confirmed SARS-CoV-2 infection or an uninfected control (not recorded which).

The table lists this clonotype with many counts. The rearrangement links TRBV6-4 to TRBJ1-1; 9 nucleotides line up with TRBD1. Germline loops: CDR1 MRHNA, CDR2 SNTAGT. Germline trimming cut 6 bases from V and 4 bases from J; bases unmatched to any gene: 12. CDR3 size: 16 residues. In nucleotides, the CDR3 is TGTGCCAGCAGCCACGAATCCGGGACAGGGAGCACTGAAGCTTTCTTT. Its protein is CASSHESGTGSTEAFF.

This clonotype was observed at least ten times. The chain has TRBV5-6 and TRBJ2-1, with 10 bases fitting TRBD2. The V and J ends lost 0 bases and 9 bases, in that order; junction bases with no gene match: 9. Germline V CDR1 and CDR2: SGHDT, YYEEEE. The CDR3 has 16 amino acids. The CDR3 coding sequence is TGTGCCAGCAGCTTGGGGGCCGGGACTAGCGAGAGTGAGCAGTTCTTC. This sequence encodes CASSLGAGTSESEQFF.

This clonotype has a count of ten or more. This chain uses TRBV9 with TRBJ1-2; 9 positions match TRBD1. V trimming: 4 bases; J trimming: 4 bases; junction bases outside the gene matches: 8. From germline, CDR1 is SGDLS and CDR2 YYNGEE. The CDR3 has 15 residues. CDR3 nucleotide sequence: TGTGCCAGCAGCCCTAGGACAGGGGTTTTCTATGGCTACACCTTC. Its protein is CASSPRTGVFYGYTF.

At least ten counts were recorded for this clonotype. The chain recombines TRBV29-1 with TRBJ2-7, with D uncertain. Per the germline V gene, CDR1 is SQVTM and CDR2 is ANQGSEA. The V end lost 6 bases, the J end lost 2 bases, and 14 bases lay between the germline ends. The CDR3 has 13 residues. The CDR3 DNA reads TGCAGCGTGTGGGCCCCCCTAACCTACGAGCAGTACTTC. Its translation: CSVWAPLTYEQYF.